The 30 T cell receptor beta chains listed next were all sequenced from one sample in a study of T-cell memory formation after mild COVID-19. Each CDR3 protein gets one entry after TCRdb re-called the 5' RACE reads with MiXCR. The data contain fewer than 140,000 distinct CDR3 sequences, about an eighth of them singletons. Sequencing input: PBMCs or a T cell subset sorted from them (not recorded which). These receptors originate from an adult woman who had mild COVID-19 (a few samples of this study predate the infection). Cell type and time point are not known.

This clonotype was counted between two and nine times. This CDR3 reads CASSLQGGVADTQYF. In nucleotides, the CDR3 is TGTGCCAGCAGCTTACAAGGGGGCGTGGCAGATACGCAGTATTTT. This chain uses TRBV7-8 with TRBJ2-3; 7 bases line up with TRBD1. There are 15 residues in the CDR3. Per the germline V gene, CDR1 is SGHVS and CDR2 is FQNEAQ. The trim removed 2 bases at V and 4 bases at J, leaving 6 bases unmatched. The full variable domain, its missing parts supplied by reference TRBV7-8 and TRBJ2-3, is GAGVSQSPRYKVAKRGQDVALRCDPISGHVSLFWYQQALGQGPEFLTYFQNEAQLDKSGLPSDRFFAERPEGSVSTLKIQRTQQEDSAVYLCASSLQGGVADTQYFGPGTRLTVL.

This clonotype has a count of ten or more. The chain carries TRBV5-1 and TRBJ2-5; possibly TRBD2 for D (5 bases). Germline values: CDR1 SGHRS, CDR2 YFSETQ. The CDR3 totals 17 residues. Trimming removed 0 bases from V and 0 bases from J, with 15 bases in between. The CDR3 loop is CASSLGVIRGDQETQYF. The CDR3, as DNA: TGCGCCAGCAGCTTGGGTGTGATTCGGGGTGACCAAGAGACCCAGTACTTC.

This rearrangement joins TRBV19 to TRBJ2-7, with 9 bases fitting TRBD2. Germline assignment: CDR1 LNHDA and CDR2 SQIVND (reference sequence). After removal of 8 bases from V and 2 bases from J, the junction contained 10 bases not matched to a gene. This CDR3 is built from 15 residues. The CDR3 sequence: CASQVASGIPYEQYF. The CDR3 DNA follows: TGTGCCAGTCAGGTGGCTAGCGGGATTCCCTACGAGCAGTACTTC.

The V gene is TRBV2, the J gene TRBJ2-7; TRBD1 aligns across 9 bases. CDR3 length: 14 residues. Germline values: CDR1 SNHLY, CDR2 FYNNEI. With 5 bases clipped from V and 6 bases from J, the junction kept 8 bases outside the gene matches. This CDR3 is CASSFEGQGGEQYF. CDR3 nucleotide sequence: TGTGCCAGCAGTTTTGAGGGACAGGGTGGCGAGCAGTACTTC. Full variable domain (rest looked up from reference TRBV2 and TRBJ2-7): EPEVTQTPSHQVTQMGQEVILRCVPISNHLYFYWYRQILGQKVEFLVSFYNNEISEKSEIFDDQFSVERPDGSNFTLKIRSTKLEDSAMYFCASSFEGQGGEQYFGPGTRLTVT.

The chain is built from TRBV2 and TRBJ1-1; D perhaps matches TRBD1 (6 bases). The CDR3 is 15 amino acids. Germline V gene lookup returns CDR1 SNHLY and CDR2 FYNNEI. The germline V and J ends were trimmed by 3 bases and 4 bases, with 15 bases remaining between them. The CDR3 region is CASSDRRGLITEAFF. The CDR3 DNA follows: TGTGCCAGCAGTGATCGTAGGGGGTTGATCACTGAAGCTTTCTTT.

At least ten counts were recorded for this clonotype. Here the CDR3 DNA reads TGTGCCAGCAGGCAAGCGGGCCGCACAGATACGCAGTATTTT. Translated: CASRQAGRTDTQYF. The rearrangement links TRBV12-3 or TRBV12-4 to TRBJ2-3; maybe TRBD2 (6 bases). V lost 6 bases to trimming and J lost 1 base, with 11 bases between them. There are 14 residues in the CDR3.

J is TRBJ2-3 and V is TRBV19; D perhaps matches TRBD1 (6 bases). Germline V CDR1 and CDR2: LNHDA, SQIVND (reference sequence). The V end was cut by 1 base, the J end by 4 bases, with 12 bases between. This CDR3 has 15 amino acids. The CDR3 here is CASSIAGVHADTQYF. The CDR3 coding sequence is TGTGCCAGTAGTATAGCAGGGGTTCATGCAGATACGCAGTATTTT.

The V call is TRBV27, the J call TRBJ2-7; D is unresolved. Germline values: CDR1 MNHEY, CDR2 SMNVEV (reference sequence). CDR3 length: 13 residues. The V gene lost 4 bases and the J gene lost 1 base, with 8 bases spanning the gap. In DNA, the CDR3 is TGTGCCAGCAGTTCACGGGTTTCCTACGAGCAGTACTTC. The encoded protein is CASSSRVSYEQYF.

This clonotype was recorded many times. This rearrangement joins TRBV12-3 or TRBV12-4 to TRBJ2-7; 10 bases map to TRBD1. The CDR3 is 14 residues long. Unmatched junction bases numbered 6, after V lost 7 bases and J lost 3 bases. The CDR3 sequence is CASTPGQGRYEQYF. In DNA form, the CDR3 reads TGTGCCAGCACCCCGGGACAGGGGCGCTACGAGCAGTACTTC.

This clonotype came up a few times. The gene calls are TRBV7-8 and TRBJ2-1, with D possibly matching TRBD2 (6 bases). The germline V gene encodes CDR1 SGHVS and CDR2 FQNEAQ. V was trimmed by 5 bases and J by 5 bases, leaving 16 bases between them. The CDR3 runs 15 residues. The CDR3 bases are TGTGCCAGCAGCGCGGGACTGCTAAATCACAATGAGCAGTTCTTC. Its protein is CASSAGLLNHNEQFF.

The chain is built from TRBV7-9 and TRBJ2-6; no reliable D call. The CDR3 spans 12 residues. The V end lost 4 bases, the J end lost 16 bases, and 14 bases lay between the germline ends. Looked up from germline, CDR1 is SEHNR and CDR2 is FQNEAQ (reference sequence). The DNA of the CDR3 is TGTGCCAGCAGCTCGTTCACCCCTAGACTGACTTTC. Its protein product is CASSSFTPRLTF.

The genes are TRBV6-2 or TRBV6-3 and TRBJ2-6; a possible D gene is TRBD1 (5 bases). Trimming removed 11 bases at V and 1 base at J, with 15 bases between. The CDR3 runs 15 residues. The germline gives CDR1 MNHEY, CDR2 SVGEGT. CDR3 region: CAARTGYSGANVLTF. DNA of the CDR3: TGTGCCGCCAGAACAGGTTATTCTGGGGCCAACGTCCTGACTTTC.

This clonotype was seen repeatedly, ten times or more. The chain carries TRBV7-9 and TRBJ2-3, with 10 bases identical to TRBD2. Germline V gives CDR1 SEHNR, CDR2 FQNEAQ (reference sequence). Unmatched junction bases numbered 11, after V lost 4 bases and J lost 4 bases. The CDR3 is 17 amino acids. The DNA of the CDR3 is TGTGCCAGCAGCTCCCCAAGCGGGGGGGCCCGGGCAGATACGCAGTATTTT. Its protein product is CASSSPSGGARADTQYF.

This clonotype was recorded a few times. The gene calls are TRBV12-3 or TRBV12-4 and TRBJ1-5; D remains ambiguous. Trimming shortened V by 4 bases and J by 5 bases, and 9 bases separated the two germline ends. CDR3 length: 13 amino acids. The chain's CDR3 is CASSSFPDQPQHF. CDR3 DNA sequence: TGTGCCAGCAGTTCCTTCCCCGATCAGCCCCAGCATTTT.

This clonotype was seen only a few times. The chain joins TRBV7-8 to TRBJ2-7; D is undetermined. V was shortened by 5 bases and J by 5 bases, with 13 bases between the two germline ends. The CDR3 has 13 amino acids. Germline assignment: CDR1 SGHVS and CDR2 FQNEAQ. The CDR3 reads CASSPGSKDEQYF. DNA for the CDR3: TGTGCCAGCAGCCCGGGCTCTAAAGACGAGCAGTACTTC. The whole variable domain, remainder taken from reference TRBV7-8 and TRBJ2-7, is GAGVSQSPRYKVAKRGQDVALRCDPISGHVSLFWYQQALGQGPEFLTYFQNEAQLDKSGLPSDRFFAERPEGSVSTLKIQRTQQEDSAVYLCASSPGSKDEQYFGPGTRLTVT.

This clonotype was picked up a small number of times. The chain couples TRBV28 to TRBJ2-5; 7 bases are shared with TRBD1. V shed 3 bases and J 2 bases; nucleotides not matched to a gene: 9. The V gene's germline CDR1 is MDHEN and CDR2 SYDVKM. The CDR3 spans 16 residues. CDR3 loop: CASSFHQGEIQETQYF. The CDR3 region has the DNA TGTGCCAGCAGTTTTCACCAGGGGGAGATACAAGAGACCCAGTACTTC.

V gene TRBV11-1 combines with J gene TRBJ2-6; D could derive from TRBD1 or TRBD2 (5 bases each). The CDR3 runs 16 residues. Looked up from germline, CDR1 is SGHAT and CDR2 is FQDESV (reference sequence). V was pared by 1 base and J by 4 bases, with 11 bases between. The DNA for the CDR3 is TGTGCCAGCAGCTTAGAGTGGGGGTACGGGGCCAACGTCCTGACTTTC. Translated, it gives CASSLEWGYGANVLTF.

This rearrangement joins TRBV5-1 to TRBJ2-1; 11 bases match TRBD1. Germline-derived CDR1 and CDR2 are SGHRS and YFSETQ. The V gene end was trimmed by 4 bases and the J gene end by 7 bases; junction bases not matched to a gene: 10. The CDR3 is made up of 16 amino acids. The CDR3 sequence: CASSPDRGLVENEQFF. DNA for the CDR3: TGCGCCAGCAGCCCGGACAGGGGGCTAGTAGAAAATGAGCAGTTCTTC.

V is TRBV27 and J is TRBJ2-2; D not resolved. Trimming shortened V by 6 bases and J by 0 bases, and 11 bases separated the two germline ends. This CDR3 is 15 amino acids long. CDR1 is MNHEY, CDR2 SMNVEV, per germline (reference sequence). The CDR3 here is CASSLLGPNTGELFF. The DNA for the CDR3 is TGTGCCAGCAGCTTGCTGGGCCCGAACACCGGGGAGCTGTTTTTT.

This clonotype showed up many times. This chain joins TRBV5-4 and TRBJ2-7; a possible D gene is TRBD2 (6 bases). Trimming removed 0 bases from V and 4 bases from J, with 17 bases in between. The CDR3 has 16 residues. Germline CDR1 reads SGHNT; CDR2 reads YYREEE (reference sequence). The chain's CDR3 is CASSLDSRGMIYEQYF. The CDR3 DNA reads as TGTGCCAGCAGCTTGGACTCACGCGGGATGATATACGAGCAGTACTTC. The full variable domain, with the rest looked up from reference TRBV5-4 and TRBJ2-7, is ETGVTQSPTHLIKTRGQQVTLRCSSQSGHNTVSWYQQALGQGPQFIFQYYREEENGRGNFPPRFSGLQFPNYSSELNVNALELDDSALYLCASSLDSRGMIYEQYFGPGTRLTVT.

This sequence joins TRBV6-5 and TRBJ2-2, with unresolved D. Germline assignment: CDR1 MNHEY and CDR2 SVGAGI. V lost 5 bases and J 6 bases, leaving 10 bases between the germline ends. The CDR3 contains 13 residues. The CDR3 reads CASSAPGPGELFF. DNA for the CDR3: TGTGCCAGCAGTGCCCCTGGCCCCGGGGAGCTGTTTTTT.

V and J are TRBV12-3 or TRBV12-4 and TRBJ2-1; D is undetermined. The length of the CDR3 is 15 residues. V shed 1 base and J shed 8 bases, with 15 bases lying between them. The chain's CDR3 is CASSLESWVAYEQFF. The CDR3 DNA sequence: TGTGCCAGCAGTTTAGAATCATGGGTAGCCTATGAGCAGTTCTTC.

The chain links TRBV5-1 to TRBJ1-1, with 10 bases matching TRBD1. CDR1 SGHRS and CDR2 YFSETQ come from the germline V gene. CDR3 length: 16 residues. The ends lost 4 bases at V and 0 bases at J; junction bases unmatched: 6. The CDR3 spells CASSPRTGGLNTEAFF. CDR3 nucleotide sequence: TGCGCCAGCAGCCCGCGGACAGGGGGGCTGAACACTGAAGCTTTCTTT.

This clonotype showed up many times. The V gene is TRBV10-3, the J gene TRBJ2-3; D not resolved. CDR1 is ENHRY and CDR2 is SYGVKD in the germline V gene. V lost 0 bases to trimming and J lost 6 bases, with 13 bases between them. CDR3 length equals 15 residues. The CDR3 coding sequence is TGTGCCATCAGTGAGTCCGGCGCCCGGGCTGATACGCAGTATTTT. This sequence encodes CAISESGARADTQYF.

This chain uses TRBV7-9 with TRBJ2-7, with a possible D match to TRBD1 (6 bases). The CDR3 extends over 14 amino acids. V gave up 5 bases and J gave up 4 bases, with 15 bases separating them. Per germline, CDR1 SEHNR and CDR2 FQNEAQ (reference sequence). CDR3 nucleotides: TGTGCCAGCAGCCTAACGGGACAAGTGTACGAGCAGTACTTC. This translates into CASSLTGQVYEQYF.

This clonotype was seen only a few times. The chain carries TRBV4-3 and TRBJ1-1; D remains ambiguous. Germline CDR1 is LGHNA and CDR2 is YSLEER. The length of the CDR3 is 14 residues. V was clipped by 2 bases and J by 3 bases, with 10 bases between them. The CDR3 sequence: CASSQWAKDTEAFF. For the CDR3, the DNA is TGCGCCAGCAGCCAATGGGCGAAGGACACTGAAGCTTTCTTT.

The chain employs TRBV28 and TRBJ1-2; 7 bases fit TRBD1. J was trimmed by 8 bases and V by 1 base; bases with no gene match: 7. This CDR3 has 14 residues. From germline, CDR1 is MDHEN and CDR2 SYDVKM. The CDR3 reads CASSLFGTARGYTF. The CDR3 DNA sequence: TGTGCCAGCAGTTTATTTGGGACAGCGAGGGGCTACACCTTC.

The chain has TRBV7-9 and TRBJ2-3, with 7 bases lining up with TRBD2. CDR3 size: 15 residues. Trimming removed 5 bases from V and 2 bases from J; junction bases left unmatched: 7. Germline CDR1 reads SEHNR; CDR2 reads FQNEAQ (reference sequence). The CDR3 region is CASSHTAGITDTQYF. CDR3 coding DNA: TGTGCCAGCAGCCACACAGCGGGAATCACAGATACGCAGTATTTT.

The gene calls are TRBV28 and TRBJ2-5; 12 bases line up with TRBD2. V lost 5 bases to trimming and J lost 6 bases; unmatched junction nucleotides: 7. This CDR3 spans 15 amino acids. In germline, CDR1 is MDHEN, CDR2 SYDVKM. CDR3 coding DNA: TGTGCCAGCAGTCGCACGACTAGCGGGAGAAAGACCCAGTACTTC. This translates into CASSRTTSGRKTQYF.

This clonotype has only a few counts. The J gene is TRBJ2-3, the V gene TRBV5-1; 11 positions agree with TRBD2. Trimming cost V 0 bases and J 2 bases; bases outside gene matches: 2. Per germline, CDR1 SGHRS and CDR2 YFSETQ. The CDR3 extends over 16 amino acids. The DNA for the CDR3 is TGCGCCAGCAGCTTGGGACTAGCGGGAACCACAGATACGCAGTATTTT. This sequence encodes CASSLGLAGTTDTQYF.